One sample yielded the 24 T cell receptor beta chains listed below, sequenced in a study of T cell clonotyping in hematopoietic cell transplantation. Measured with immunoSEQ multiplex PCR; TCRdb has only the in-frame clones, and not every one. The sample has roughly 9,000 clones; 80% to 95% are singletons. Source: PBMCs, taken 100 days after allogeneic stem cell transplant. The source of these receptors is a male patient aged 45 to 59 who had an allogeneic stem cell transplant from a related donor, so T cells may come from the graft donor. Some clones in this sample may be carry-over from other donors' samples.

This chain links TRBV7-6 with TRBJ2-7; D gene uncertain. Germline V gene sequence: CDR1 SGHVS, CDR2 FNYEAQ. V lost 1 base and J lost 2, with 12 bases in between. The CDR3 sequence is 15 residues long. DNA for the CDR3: TGTGCCAGCAGCTTAGACGTCAGTTCCCCCTACGAGCAGTACTTC. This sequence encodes CASSLDVSSPYEQYF.

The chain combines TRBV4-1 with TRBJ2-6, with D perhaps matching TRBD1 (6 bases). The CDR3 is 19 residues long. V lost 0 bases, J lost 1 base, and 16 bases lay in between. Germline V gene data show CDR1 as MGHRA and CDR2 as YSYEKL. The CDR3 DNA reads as TGCGCCAGCAGCCAAGAGGGGGCCAGGGGTAGGTCTGGGGCCAACGTCCTGACTTTC. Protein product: CASSQEGARGRSGANVLTF.

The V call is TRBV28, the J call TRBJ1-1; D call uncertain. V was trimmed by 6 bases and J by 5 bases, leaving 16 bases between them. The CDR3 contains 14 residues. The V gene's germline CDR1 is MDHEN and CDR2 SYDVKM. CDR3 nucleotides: TGTGCCAGCAGCCCACCTGGTGTGGGGACTGAAGCTTTCTTT. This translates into CASSPPGVGTEAFF.

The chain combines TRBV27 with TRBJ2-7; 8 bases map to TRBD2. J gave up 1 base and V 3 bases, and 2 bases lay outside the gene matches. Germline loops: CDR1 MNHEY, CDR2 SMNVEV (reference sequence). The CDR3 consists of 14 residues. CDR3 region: CASSLVAGSYEQYF. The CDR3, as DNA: TGTGCCAGCAGTTTGGTAGCGGGATCCTACGAGCAGTACTTC.

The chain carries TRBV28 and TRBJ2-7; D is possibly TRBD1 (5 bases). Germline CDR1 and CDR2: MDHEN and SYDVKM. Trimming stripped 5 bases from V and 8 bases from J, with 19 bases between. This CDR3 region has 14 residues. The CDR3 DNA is TGTGCCAGCAGTCTAACAGGTGTACCTACGAAGCAGTACTTC. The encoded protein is CASSLTGVPTKQYF.

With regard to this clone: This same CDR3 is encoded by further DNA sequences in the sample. CDR3 residues: CASSEWTGRNYGYTF. The DNA of the CDR3 is TGTGCCAGCAGTGAGTGGACAGGGCGGAACTATGGCTACACCTTC. The chain combines TRBV2 with TRBJ1-2; 8 bases match TRBD1. Trimming took 3 bases from V and 2 from J; bases not matched to a gene: 5. The germline V gene has CDR1 SNHLY and CDR2 FYNNEI. The CDR3 has 15 residues. Drawing the rest from reference TRBV2 and TRBJ1-2, the complete variable domain is EPEVTQTPSHQVTQMGQEVILRCVPISNHLYFYWYRQILGQKVEFLVSFYNNEISEKSEIFDDQFSVERPDGSNFTLKIRSTKLEDSAMYFCASSEWTGRNYGYTFGSGTRLTVV.

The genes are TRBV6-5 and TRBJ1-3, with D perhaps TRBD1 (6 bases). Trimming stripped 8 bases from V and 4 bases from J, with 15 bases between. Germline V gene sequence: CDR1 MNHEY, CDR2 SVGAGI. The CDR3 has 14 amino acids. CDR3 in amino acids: CASRRGAEGNTIYF. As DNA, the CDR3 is TGTGCCAGCCGCCGGGGGGCCGAAGGAAACACCATATATTTT.

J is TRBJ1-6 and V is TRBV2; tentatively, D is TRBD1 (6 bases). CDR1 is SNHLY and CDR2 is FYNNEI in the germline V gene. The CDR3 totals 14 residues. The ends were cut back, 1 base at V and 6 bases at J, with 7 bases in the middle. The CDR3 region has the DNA TGTGCCAGCAGTGAAGTGGGGGCTAATTCACCCCTCCACTTT. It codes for CASSEVGANSPLHF.

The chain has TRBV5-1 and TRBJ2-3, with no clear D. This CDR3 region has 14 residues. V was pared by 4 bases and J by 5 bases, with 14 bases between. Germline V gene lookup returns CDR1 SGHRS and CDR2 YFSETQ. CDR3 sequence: CASSPLGWVDTQYF. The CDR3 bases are TGCGCCAGCAGCCCCCTGGGCTGGGTAGATACGCAGTATTTT.

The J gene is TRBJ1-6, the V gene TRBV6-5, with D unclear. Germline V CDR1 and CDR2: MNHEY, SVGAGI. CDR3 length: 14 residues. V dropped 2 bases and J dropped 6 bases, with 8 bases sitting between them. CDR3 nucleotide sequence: TGTGCCAGCAGTTACACCCAGACTAATTCACCCCTCCACTTT. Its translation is CASSYTQTNSPLHF.

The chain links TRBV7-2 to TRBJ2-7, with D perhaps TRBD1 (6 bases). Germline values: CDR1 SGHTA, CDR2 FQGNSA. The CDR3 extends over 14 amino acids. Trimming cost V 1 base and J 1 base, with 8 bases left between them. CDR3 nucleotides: TGTGCCAGCAGCTTAGTTCAGGGGTCCTACGAGCAGTACTTC. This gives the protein CASSLVQGSYEQYF.

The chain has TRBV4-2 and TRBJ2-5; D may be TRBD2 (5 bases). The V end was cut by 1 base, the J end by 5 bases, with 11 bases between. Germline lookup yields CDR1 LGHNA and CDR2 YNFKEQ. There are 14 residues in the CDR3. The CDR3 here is CASSQAAPGETQYF. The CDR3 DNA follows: TGTGCCAGCAGCCAAGCCGCCCCGGGGGAGACCCAGTACTTC.

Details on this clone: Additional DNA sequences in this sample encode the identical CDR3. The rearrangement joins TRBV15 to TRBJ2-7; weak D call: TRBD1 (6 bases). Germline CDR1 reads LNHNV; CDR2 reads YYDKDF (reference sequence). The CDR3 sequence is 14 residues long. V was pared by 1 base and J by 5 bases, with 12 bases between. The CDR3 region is CATSRGQGRDEQYF. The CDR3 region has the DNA TGTGCCACCAGCAGAGGGCAGGGGCGCGACGAGCAGTACTTC.

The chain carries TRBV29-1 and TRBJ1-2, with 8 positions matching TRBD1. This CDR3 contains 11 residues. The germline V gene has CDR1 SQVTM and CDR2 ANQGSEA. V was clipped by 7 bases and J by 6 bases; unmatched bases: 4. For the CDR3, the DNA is TGCAGCGCCTCGACAGGGGATGGCTACACCTTC. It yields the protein CSASTGDGYTF.

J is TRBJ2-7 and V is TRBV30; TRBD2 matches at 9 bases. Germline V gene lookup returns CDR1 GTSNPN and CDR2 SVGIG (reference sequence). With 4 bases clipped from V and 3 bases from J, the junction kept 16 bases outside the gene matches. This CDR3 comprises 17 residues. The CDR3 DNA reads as TGTGCCTGGATTCGGGTTAGCGGGAGTTTCGCGTTCTACGAGCAGTACTTC. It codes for CAWIRVSGSFAFYEQYF.

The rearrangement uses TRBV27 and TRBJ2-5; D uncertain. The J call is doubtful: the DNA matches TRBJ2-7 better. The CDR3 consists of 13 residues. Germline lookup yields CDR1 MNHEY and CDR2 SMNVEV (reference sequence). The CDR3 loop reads CASSLYLGNEQYF. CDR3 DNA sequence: TGTGCCAGCAGCCTCTACTTGGGAAACGAGCAGTACTTC.

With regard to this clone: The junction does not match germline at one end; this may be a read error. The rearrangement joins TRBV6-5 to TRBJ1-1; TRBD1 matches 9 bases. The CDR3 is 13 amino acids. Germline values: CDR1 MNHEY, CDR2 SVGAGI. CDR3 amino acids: CASSRTGGAEGFF. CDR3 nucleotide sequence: TGTGCCAGCAGTCGTACAGGGGGCGCAGAAGGTTTCTTT.

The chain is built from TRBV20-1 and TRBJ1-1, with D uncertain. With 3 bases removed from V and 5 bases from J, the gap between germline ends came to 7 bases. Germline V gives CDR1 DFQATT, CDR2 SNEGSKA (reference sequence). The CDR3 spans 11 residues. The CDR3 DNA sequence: TGCAGTGCTAGTGAGTGGACTGAAGCTTTCTTT. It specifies CSASEWTEAFF.

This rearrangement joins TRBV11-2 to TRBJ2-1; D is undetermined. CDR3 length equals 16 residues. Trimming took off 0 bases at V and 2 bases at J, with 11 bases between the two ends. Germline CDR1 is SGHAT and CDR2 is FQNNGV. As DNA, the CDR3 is TGTGCCAGCAGCTTAGAAAGTCAGGAACCCTACAATGAGCAGTTCTTC. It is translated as CASSLESQEPYNEQFF.

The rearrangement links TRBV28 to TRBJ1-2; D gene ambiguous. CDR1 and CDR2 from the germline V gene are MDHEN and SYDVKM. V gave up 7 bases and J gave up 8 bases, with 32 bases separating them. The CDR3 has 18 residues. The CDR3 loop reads CASIPAGQLRFGLEGYTF. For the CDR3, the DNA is TGTGCCAGCATTCCTGCCGGGCAGCTCAGGTTCGGTTTAGAGGGCTACACCTTC.

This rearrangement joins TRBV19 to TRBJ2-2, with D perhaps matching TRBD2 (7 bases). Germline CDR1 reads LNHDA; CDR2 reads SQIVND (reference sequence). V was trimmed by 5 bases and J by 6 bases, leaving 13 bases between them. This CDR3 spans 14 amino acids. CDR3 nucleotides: TGTGCCAGTAGTCCGATCGGGGGGCCCGGGGAGCTGTTTTTT. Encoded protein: CASSPIGGPGELFF. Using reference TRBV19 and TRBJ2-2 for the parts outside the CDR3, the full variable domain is DGGITQSPKYLFRKEGQNVTLSCEQNLNHDAMYWYRQDPGQGLRLIYYSQIVNDFQKGDIAEGYSVSREKKESFPLTVTSAQKNPTAFYLCASSPIGGPGELFFGEGSRLTVL.

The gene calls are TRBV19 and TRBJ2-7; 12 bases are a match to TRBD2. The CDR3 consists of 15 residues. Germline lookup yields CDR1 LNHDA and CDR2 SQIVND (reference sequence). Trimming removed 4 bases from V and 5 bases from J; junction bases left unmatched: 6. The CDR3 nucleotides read TGTGCCAGTAGTAAGACTAGCGGGAGTCTCGACGAGCAGTACTTC. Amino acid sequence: CASSKTSGSLDEQYF.

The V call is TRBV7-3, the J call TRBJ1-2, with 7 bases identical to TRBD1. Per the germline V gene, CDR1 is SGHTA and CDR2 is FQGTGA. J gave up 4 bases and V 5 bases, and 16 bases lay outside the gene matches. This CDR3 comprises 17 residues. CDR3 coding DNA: TGTGCCAGCAGCCCAACCGACAGGGCGGCAGGGATCTATGGCTACACCTTC. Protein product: CASSPTDRAAGIYGYTF.

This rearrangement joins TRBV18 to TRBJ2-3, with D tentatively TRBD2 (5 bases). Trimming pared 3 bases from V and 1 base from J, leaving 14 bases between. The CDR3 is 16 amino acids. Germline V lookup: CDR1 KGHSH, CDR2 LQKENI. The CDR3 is CASSPPWAEGTDTQYF. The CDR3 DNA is TGTGCCAGCTCACCGCCCTGGGCGGAGGGCACAGATACGCAGTATTTT.